This TCR beta chain was obtained from a study of OX40 agonist ivuxolimab in advanced cancers. A note on this clone: The antigen is not known.

Generated by immunoSEQ multiplex PCR, the TCRdb table keeps only in-frame clones and is missing some. The sample shows about 85,000 clones, 87% of them seen only once. The study's findings and limits: Also showing low normalized T-cell clonal expansion were some of the nonresponders.

The TCR was taken from an adult with an advanced solid tumor such as melanoma, head and neck, liver or kidney cancer. The material was CD4+ or CD8+ T cells sorted from blood, obtained in a trial of the OX40 agonist ivuxolimab.

The CDR3 is CASSPYRAGEKLFF. The CDR3 nucleotides read TGTGCCAGCAGCCCATACAGGGCTGGTGAAAAACTGTTTTTT. The chain recombines TRBV7-6 with TRBJ1-4, with D tentatively TRBD1 (6 bases). Per the germline V gene, CDR1 is SGHVS and CDR2 is FNYEAQ. This CDR3 spans 14 amino acids. V was trimmed by 5 bases and J by 7 bases, leaving 14 bases between them.